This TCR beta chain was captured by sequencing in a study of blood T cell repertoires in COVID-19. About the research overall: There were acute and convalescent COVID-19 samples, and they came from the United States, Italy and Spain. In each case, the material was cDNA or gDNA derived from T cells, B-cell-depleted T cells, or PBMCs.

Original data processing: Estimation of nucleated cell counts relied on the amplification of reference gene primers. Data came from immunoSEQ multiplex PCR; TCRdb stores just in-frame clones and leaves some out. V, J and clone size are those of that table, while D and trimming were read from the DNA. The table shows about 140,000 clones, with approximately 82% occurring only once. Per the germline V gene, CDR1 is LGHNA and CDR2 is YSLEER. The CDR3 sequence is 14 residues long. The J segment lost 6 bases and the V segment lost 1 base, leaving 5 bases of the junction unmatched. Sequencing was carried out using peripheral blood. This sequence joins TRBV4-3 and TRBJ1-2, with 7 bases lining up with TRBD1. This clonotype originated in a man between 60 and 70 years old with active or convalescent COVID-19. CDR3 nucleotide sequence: TGCGCCAGCAGCCAAGGAGACAGGGATCATGGCTACACCTTC. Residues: CASSQGDRDHGYTF.